The rows below give T cell receptor beta chains drawn from one sample of a study of blood T cell repertoires in COVID-19. TCRdb's copy holds only in-frame clones and misses some; the assay was immunoSEQ multiplex PCR. The table shows about 260,000 clones, with roughly nine tenths occurring only once. The specimen was peripheral blood. These receptors were obtained from a young man with active or convalescent COVID-19. Each CDR3 is given with its conserved first and last residue. The D gene is left open where the match is weak. Rows may omit the clone size; those that give it use once, few, many or a size class.

clone_size	d_call	v_call	j_call	cdr3_aa
few	-	TRBV30	TRBJ1-2	CASPGWGGSTSLGRYGYTF
once	-	TRBV28	TRBJ1-2	CASEQGLGGYTF
-	TRBD1	TRBV6-6	TRBJ1-2	CASSYGKGQGFGYTF
-	-	TRBV28	TRBJ1-6	CASKQRNSPLHF
-	-	TRBV24-1	TRBJ1-3	CATSDLPGAENTIYF
-	-	TRBV4-2	TRBJ2-3	CASSQAKLGPDTQYF
-	TRBD2	TRBV19	TRBJ2-1	CASSPRTSGRILYNEQFF
-	TRBD1	TRBV6-4	TRBJ1-2	CASSEGQGYGYTF
-	TRBD2	TRBV28	TRBJ2-5	CASSNGGNLGTQYF
-	-	TRBV19	TRBJ1-3	CASHIGTGNTIYF
-	TRBD1	TRBV5-5	TRBJ2-1	CASSLIPGQGASSYNEQFF
-	-	TRBV5-1	TRBJ2-7	CASSLGPDSSSYEQYF
-	-	TRBV29-1	TRBJ1-2	CSVEKQDGYTF
-	-	TRBV5-4	TRBJ1-3	CASSLDQGGNTIYF
-	TRBD1	TRBV5-1	TRBJ1-1	CASSSRSTRGTWTGNTEAFF
-	TRBD1	TRBV7-6	TRBJ2-2	CASSLGPGGNTGELFF
-	TRBD1	TRBV11-2	TRBJ2-3	CASSIGTGEADTQYF
-	-	TRBV10-3	TRBJ2-7	CAISGGPHEQYF
-	TRBD1	TRBV7-8	TRBJ2-7	CASSALTGVDGNEQYF
-	TRBD1	TRBV25-1	TRBJ1-1	CASSESPGQGGTFF
few	-	TRBV27	TRBJ2-7	CASSLLGRHYEQYF
once	TRBD2	TRBV24-1	TRBJ2-1	CATSDFERGAYEQFF
-	TRBD2	TRBV10-3	TRBJ2-5	CATGTSGSGETQYF
-	TRBD1	TRBV30	TRBJ2-2	CAWRTGNTGELFF
-	-	TRBV2	TRBJ1-2	CASSDLGSNTNYGYTF
-	TRBD1	TRBV5-1	TRBJ2-7	CASSRGQDDTYEQYF
-	-	TRBV6-5	TRBJ2-5	CASSQTVNQETQYF
few	-	TRBV15	TRBJ2-1	CATSRDRGVYNEQFF
-	-	TRBV19	TRBJ2-7	CASSTNPGTTYEQYF
-	-	TRBV5-1	TRBJ2-3	CASSLEPGHHTDTQYF
-	-	TRBV9	TRBJ2-7	CASSTLSGAQTYEQYF
once	TRBD1	TRBV7-2	TRBJ2-1	CASSFGQGSLNEQFF
-	-	TRBV7-2	TRBJ2-7	CASSLVGVRETNEQYF
few	-	TRBV18	TRBJ2-2	CASSPRQANTGELFF
-	TRBD1	TRBV28	TRBJ1-4	CASNQAGQGYEKLFF
-	-	TRBV30	TRBJ1-2	CAWSLAGALGGYTF
-	-	TRBV7-2	TRBJ1-6	CASSWRKVNSPLHF
once	TRBD2	TRBV5-1	TRBJ2-2	CASSLELAGGLTGELFF
-	TRBD1	TRBV10-3	TRBJ1-6	CAISGDRDSPLHF
-	TRBD1	TRBV6-1	TRBJ2-3	CASSERTGGSLYTDTQYF
-	-	TRBV19	TRBJ2-3	CASMDSGTSTDTQYF